Following are 32 T cell receptor beta chains from one sample sequenced in a study of blood T cells in healthy people across ages. With a J-beta primer mix and a sample-barcoded 5' primer, a second PCR ran about 7 to 11 cycles. TCRdb recomputed calls from the 5' RACE reads with MiXCR, one row per CDR3 protein. The table has 800,000 or so distinct CDR3 sequences, about half seen once; the top ten hold 15% to 20%. The sample was blood. The receptors stem from a man older than 75 in good health.

In its sample, this clonotype was seen many times. V and J are TRBV9 and TRBJ2-1, with 8 nucleotides matching TRBD1. CDR3 length equals 15 residues. The J segment lost 9 bases and the V segment lost 2 bases, leaving 10 bases of the junction unmatched. Germline CDR1 reads SGDLS; CDR2 reads YYNGEE. This CDR3 reads CASSVLRTGSSEQFF. CDR3 bases: TGTGCCAGCAGCGTTCTACGGACAGGGAGTTCTGAGCAGTTCTTC. Looking up the rest from reference TRBV9 and TRBJ2-1 gives the full variable domain: DSGVTQTPKHLITATGQRVTLRCSPRSGDLSVYWYQQSLDQGLQFLIQYYNGEERAKGNILERFSAQQFPDLHSELNLSSLELGDSALYFCASSVLRTGSSEQFFGPGTRLTVL.

The DNA of the CDR3 is TGTGCCAGCAGTTACTCGGACCCACAAGAGACCCAGTACTTC. Translation: CASSYSDPQETQYF. The rearrangement joins TRBV6-5 to TRBJ2-5; unclear D gene. V gave up 0 bases and J gave up 2 bases, with 7 bases separating them. Germline assignment: CDR1 MNHEY and CDR2 SVGAGI. This CDR3 has 14 residues.

A word on this clonotype: The junction departs from germline at one end; a sequencing error may be responsible. The V and J genes are TRBV5-1 and TRBJ2-3; 7 bases map to TRBD1. The CDR3 has 14 amino acids. The germline V gene has CDR1 SGHRS and CDR2 YFSETQ. The CDR3 DNA is TGCGCCAGCAGCTTGGGGACAGGCACAGGTACGCAGTATTTT. Its translation: CASSLGTGTGTQYF.

The chain links TRBV6-1 to TRBJ2-1; weak D call: TRBD1 (7 bases). CDR3 size: 14 residues. V was pared by 7 bases and J by 5 bases, with 15 bases between. Looked up from germline, CDR1 is MNHNS and CDR2 is SASEGT. The CDR3 spells CASTTRGTDNEQFF. CDR3 sequence (DNA): TGTGCCAGCACGACCCGGGGGACAGACAATGAGCAGTTCTTC.

In its sample, this clonotype was seen a few times. The rearrangement links TRBV13 to TRBJ2-5; the D gene is possibly TRBD1 (5 bases). Germline V gene lookup returns CDR1 PRHDT and CDR2 FYEKMQ (reference sequence). The CDR3 spans 14 residues. Trimming shortened V by 2 bases and J by 1 base, and 8 bases separated the two germline ends. The chain's CDR3 is CASSLKDIQETQYF. In DNA form, the CDR3 reads TGTGCCAGCAGCTTAAAGGACATCCAAGAGACCCAGTACTTC.

This chain joins TRBV27 and TRBJ2-1, with 10 bases lining up with TRBD2. The trim removed 5 bases at V and 0 bases at J, leaving 10 bases unmatched. The germline V gene encodes CDR1 MNHEY and CDR2 SMNVEV (reference sequence). The CDR3 has 18 residues. CDR3 protein: CASSRSFASGSSYNEQFF. The CDR3 DNA reads as TGTGCCAGCAGTCGTTCATTTGCTAGCGGGAGCTCCTACAATGAGCAGTTCTTC.

This clonotype was picked up a small number of times. This chain uses TRBV21-1 with TRBJ2-5; the D call in the table, TRBD1, was not verified against the DNA. TRBV21-1 is annotated as a pseudogene. The CDR3 sequence is 15 residues long. Here the CDR3 DNA reads TGTGCCAGCAGCAAGGGACAGGGGGGTGGGGAGACCCAGTACTTC. Encoded protein: CASSKGQGGGETQYF.

The chain couples TRBV27 to TRBJ2-5; 12 bases agree with TRBD2. The germline V gene encodes CDR1 MNHEY and CDR2 SMNVEV (reference sequence). This CDR3 has 16 residues. J lost 5 bases, V lost 5 bases, and 9 bases had no gene match. In nucleotides, the CDR3 is TGTGCCAGCAGTCCAAACCCGACTAGCGGGAGTGAGACCCAGTACTTC. Translation: CASSPNPTSGSETQYF.

This clonotype showed up just a few times. The chain couples TRBV14 to TRBJ1-4; perhaps TRBD1 as D (5 bases). The V gene lost 4 bases and the J gene lost 11 bases, with 14 bases spanning the gap. The CDR3 runs to 13 residues. Looked up from germline, CDR1 is SGHDN and CDR2 is FVKESK. CDR3 bases: TGTGCCAGCAGCCCCCCGGGACCGAGGAAACTGTTTTTT. Protein sequence: CASSPPGPRKLFF.

This chain links TRBV27 with TRBJ2-6; unclear D gene. The CDR3 has 18 amino acids. V was clipped by 2 bases and J by 1 base, with 15 bases between them. The germline V gene encodes CDR1 MNHEY and CDR2 SMNVEV (reference sequence). CDR3 DNA: TGTGCCAGCAGTTTAAACTTGGGTGGTTTGTCTGGGGCCAACGTCCTGACTTTC. It specifies CASSLNLGGLSGANVLTF. The full variable domain, completed using reference TRBV27 and TRBJ2-6, is EAQVTQNPRYLITVTGKKLTVTCSQNMNHEYMSWYRQDPGLGLRQIYYSMNVEVTDKGDVPEGYKVSRKEKRNFPLILESPSPNQTSLYFCASSLNLGGLSGANVLTFGAGSRLTVL.

This clonotype is a singleton in its sample. CDR3 sequence: CASSSGQGISTNEKLFF. CDR3 nucleotides: TGTGCCAGCAGTTCTGGACAGGGGATTTCAACTAATGAAAAACTGTTTTTT. The chain is built from TRBV28 and TRBJ1-4; 9 bases fit TRBD1. Germline lookup yields CDR1 MDHEN and CDR2 SYDVKM. CDR3 size: 17 residues. With V trimmed by 4 bases and J by 0 bases, 6 bases remained unmatched.

This clonotype was counted many times. The chain joins TRBV7-2 to TRBJ2-3; 7 bases align to TRBD2. The CDR3 length is 16 residues. V lost 2 bases, J lost 0 bases, and 5 bases stayed unmatched. Germline V gene lookup returns CDR1 SGHTA and CDR2 FQGNSA. This CDR3 is CASSLLADLSTDTQYF. CDR3 nucleotide sequence: TGTGCCAGCAGCTTACTAGCGGACCTTAGCACAGATACGCAGTATTTT.

V and J are TRBV7-3 and TRBJ2-2, with no clear D. Trimming cost V 5 bases and J 4 bases, with 8 bases left between them. The CDR3 totals 13 residues. The germline gives CDR1 SGHTA, CDR2 FQGTGA. The CDR3 loop is CASSPQPTGELFF. The CDR3 nucleotides read TGTGCCAGCAGCCCCCAACCCACCGGGGAGCTGTTTTTT.

The chain joins TRBV20-1 to TRBJ2-1; 9 bases are shared with TRBD2. Germline V gene sequence: CDR1 DFQATT, CDR2 SNEGSKA (reference sequence). Trimming removed 4 bases from V and 7 bases from J; junction bases left unmatched: 14. This CDR3 is built from 16 residues. The CDR3 loop reads CSANPVRGRAQNEQFF. CDR3 DNA sequence: TGCAGTGCTAACCCTGTACGCGGGAGGGCCCAGAATGAGCAGTTCTTC.

The chain recombines TRBV20-1 with TRBJ1-2; a possible D gene is TRBD1 (5 bases). With 6 bases removed from V and 5 bases from J, the gap between germline ends came to 16 bases. Germline CDR1 is DFQATT and CDR2 is SNEGSKA (reference sequence). There are 13 residues in the CDR3. CDR3 nucleotides: TGCAGTGCAGGCCCCGGGGCAGCGTATGGCTACACCTTC. This gives the protein CSAGPGAAYGYTF.

The chain couples TRBV7-9 to TRBJ2-5, with D maybe TRBD1 (6 bases). The CDR3 has 17 residues. V was cut by 5 bases and J by 2 bases, with 21 bases left in between. The V gene's germline CDR1 is SEHNR and CDR2 FQNEAQ (reference sequence). As DNA, the CDR3 is TGTGCCAGCAGCCTCCTGATTTTGACAGGTTTTCAAGAGACCCAGTACTTC. It is translated as CASSLLILTGFQETQYF.

This clonotype was recorded a few times. The V call is TRBV20-1, the J call TRBJ2-7, with 14 bases that match TRBD2. The CDR3 has 15 residues. Germline trimming cut 7 bases from V and 4 bases from J; bases unmatched to any gene: 9. Germline V gene sequence: CDR1 DFQATT, CDR2 SNEGSKA (reference sequence). As DNA, the CDR3 is TGCAGTGTTTCCGGGACTAGCGGGAGTCGGTACGAGCAGTACTTC. Translation gives CSVSGTSGSRYEQYF.

The rearrangement links TRBV6-5 to TRBJ1-6; a possible D gene is TRBD1 (5 bases). Trimming left V 0 bases short and J 3 bases short, with 12 bases between. Germline-derived CDR1 and CDR2 are MNHEY and SVGAGI. The CDR3 sequence is 17 residues long. DNA for the CDR3: TGTGCCAGCAGTTACTCGCGGGGGAATGACTATAATTCACCCCTCCACTTT. Protein product: CASSYSRGNDYNSPLHF.

The rearrangement uses TRBV4-3 and TRBJ2-3; D gene unclear. Germline CDR1 and CDR2: LGHNA and YSLEER. The germline V and J ends were trimmed by 1 base and 1 base, with 18 bases remaining between them. The CDR3 has 18 amino acids. For the CDR3, the DNA is TGCGCCAGCAGCCAAGTTAATGGAGCGCGGCGAGGCACAGATACGCAGTATTTT. Its protein is CASSQVNGARRGTDTQYF.

The V and J genes are TRBV27 and TRBJ2-5; weak D call: TRBD2 (7 bases). The germline CDR1 and CDR2 sequences are MNHEY and SMNVEV (reference sequence). This CDR3 comprises 14 residues. V was clipped by 4 bases and J by 4 bases, with 13 bases between them. CDR3 in amino acids: CASSYGQRGETQYF. DNA for the CDR3: TGTGCCAGCAGTTATGGACAGCGGGGAGAGACCCAGTACTTC.

The table lists this clonotype with many counts. This chain connects TRBV7-3 to TRBJ2-1; 12 bases map to TRBD2. This CDR3 region has 15 residues. Germline V gene sequence: CDR1 SGHTA, CDR2 FQGTGA. J gave up 7 bases and V 3 bases, and 4 bases lay outside the gene matches. This CDR3 reads CASSFRTSGKNEQFF. Written as DNA, the CDR3 is TGTGCCAGCAGCTTTAGGACTAGCGGGAAGAATGAGCAGTTCTTC.

The rearrangement links TRBV5-1 to TRBJ2-7; D gene unclear. Trimming stripped 4 bases from V and 7 bases from J, with 15 bases between. From germline, CDR1 is SGHRS and CDR2 YFSETQ. This CDR3 spans 13 amino acids. CDR3 region: CASSVGLLDEQYF. As DNA, the CDR3 is TGCGCCAGCAGCGTAGGCCTTTTAGATGAGCAGTACTTC.

The chain carries TRBV25-1 and TRBJ2-1, with D perhaps matching TRBD2 (5 bases). Germline V gene lookup returns CDR1 MGHDK and CDR2 SYGVNS. Trimming shortened V by 1 base and J by 4 bases, and 14 bases separated the two germline ends. There are 16 residues in the CDR3. The chain's CDR3 is CASSESGWTEYNEQFF. Here the CDR3 DNA reads TGTGCCAGCAGTGAATCGGGATGGACCGAATACAATGAGCAGTTCTTC. The entire variable domain, with the rest obtained from reference TRBV25-1 and TRBJ2-1, is as follows: EADIYQTPRYLVIGTGKKITLECSQTMGHDKMYWYQQDPGMELHLIHYSYGVNSTEKGDLSSESTVSRIRTEHFPLTLESARPSHTSQYLCASSESGWTEYNEQFFGPGTRLTVL.

The count of this clonotype is one. At one boundary the junction diverges from the germline segment, which might be a read error. For the CDR3, the DNA is TGTGCCAGCAGTTCGGGTGGCGCTATCGACCAGGAGACCCAGTACTTC. Translation gives CASSSGGAIDQETQYF. The J gene is TRBJ2-5, the V gene TRBV6-5; D is unclear. Per germline, CDR1 MNHEY and CDR2 SVGAGI. The CDR3 length is 16 residues.

Notes on this clonotype: A much larger clone lies a single base off, so this may be a read error. The chain combines TRBV20-1 with TRBJ2-5; the D gene is possibly TRBD2 (5 bases). This CDR3 spans 11 amino acids. Germline CDR1 DFQATT, CDR2 SNEGSKA (reference sequence). V lost 3 bases, J lost 11 bases, and 13 bases lay in between. CDR3 in DNA: TGCAGTGCTAGCGGGAACAATGAGCAGTACTTC. This codes for CSASGNNEQYF.

This rearrangement joins TRBV29-1 to TRBJ1-1; no reliable D call. CDR1 is SQVTM and CDR2 is ANQGSEA in the germline V gene. The V end was cut by 6 bases, the J end by 1 base, with 9 bases between. The CDR3 sequence is 12 residues long. CDR3 sequence: CSVSDGNTEAFF. The CDR3 coding sequence is TGCAGCGTATCCGACGGGAACACTGAAGCTTTCTTT.

The DNA for the CDR3 is TGTGCCAGCACGGGGGACTCCTACGAGCAGTACTTC. Translated, it gives CASTGDSYEQYF. V is TRBV6-2 or TRBV6-3 and J is TRBJ2-7, with D perhaps TRBD2 (6 bases). Germline V lookup: CDR1 MNHEY, CDR2 SVGEGT. Trimming removed 7 bases from V and 0 bases from J, with 7 bases in between. The CDR3 covers 12 residues.

The V gene is TRBV7-2, the J gene TRBJ2-5; tentatively, D is TRBD1 or TRBD2 (5 bases each). The CDR3 has 15 residues. The germline CDR1 and CDR2 sequences are SGHTA and FQGNSA. V shed 5 bases and J shed 4 bases, with 17 bases lying between them. The CDR3 DNA reads TGTGCCAGCAGCGACAGTATCTGGGGAGTAGAGACCCAGTACTTC. Amino acids: CASSDSIWGVETQYF.

V gene TRBV5-8 combines with J gene TRBJ1-1; 7 bases are a match to TRBD1. The CDR3 is 15 amino acids. Germline CDR1 and CDR2: SGHTS and YDEGEE. Trimming took 1 base from V and 2 from J; bases not matched to a gene: 5. CDR3 sequence: CASSLQGDVNTEAFF. CDR3 coding DNA: TGTGCCAGCAGCTTGCAGGGGGACGTCAACACTGAAGCTTTCTTT. The full variable domain, with the rest looked up from reference TRBV5-8 and TRBJ1-1, is EAGVTQSPTHLIKTRGQQATLRCSPISGHTSVYWYQQALGLGLQFLLWYDEGEERNRGNFPPRFSGRQFPNYSSELNVNALELEDSALYLCASSLQGDVNTEAFFGQGTRLTVV.

This clonotype appeared many times. V is TRBV29-1 and J is TRBJ2-5, with a weak D call TRBD1 (5 bases). CDR3 size: 14 residues. Trimming stripped 5 bases from V and 2 bases from J, with 15 bases between. Germline V lookup: CDR1 SQVTM, CDR2 ANQGSEA. The CDR3 protein is CSVSKTASQETQYF. CDR3 DNA: TGCAGCGTTAGCAAGACAGCAAGTCAAGAGACCCAGTACTTC.

This clonotype was counted a few times. The chain joins TRBV10-3 to TRBJ2-7; D remains ambiguous. The CDR3 contains 14 residues. Trimming removed 2 bases at V and 5 bases at J, with 13 bases between. Germline V gives CDR1 ENHRY, CDR2 SYGVKD. The CDR3 coding sequence is TGTGCCATCAGTGAGACCGCAGGTATCGACGAGCAGTACTTC. Translated: CAISETAGIDEQYF.

The chain carries TRBV20-1 and TRBJ2-1; 14 bases map to TRBD2. Trimming at V came to 5 bases and at J to 10 bases, leaving 7 bases not matched to a gene. This CDR3 region has 14 residues. Germline V gives CDR1 DFQATT, CDR2 SNEGSKA (reference sequence). CDR3 nucleotides: TGCAGTGCTGAAGGGACTAGCGGGAGAAGCGAGCAGTTCTTC. This sequence encodes CSAEGTSGRSEQFF.